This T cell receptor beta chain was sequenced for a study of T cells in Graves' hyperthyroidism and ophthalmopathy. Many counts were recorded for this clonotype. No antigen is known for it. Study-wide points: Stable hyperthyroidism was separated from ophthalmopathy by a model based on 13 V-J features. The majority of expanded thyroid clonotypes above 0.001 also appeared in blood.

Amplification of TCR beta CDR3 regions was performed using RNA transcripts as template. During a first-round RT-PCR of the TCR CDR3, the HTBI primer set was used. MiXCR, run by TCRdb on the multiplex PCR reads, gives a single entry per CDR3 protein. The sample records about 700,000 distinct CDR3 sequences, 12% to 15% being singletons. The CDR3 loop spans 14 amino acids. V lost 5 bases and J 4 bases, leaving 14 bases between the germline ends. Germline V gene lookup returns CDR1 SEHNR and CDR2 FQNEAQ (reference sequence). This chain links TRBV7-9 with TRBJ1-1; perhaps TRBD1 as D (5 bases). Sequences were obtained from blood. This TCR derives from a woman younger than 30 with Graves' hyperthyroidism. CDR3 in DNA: TGTGCCAGCAGCCCCCCAGGGTCCATCACTGAAGCTTTCTTT. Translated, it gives CASSPPGSITEAFF.